Below, 10 T cell receptor beta chains from the same sample are listed, as sequenced in a study of Graves' ophthalmopathy and Graves' hyperthyroidism. The TCR beta CDR3 regions underwent amplification from RNA transcripts. HTBI-primed first-round RT-PCR preceded second-round multiplex PCR. From the multiplex PCR reads, TCRdb called clonotypes with MiXCR, one entry per CDR3 protein. The data hold about 550,000 distinct CDR3 sequences, with roughly 40% observed a single time. The source material was peripheral blood or thyroid tissue (not recorded which). These TCRs come from an adult man with Graves' hyperthyroidism.

This clonotype was counted at least ten times. CDR3 bases: TGTGCCAGCAGCGCGACAGGGTGGAACACCATATATTTT. It is translated as CASSATGWNTIYF. The rearrangement links TRBV11-2 to TRBJ1-3, with TRBD1 identical over 7 bases. Germline V lookup: CDR1 SGHAT, CDR2 FQNNGV. The trim removed 5 bases at V and 7 bases at J, leaving 5 bases unmatched. The CDR3 extends over 13 amino acids.

This clonotype was found a few times. The chain carries TRBV3-1 and TRBJ2-5, with 7 bases identical to TRBD1. There are 14 residues in the CDR3. With 1 base clipped from V and 3 bases from J, the junction kept 2 bases outside the gene matches. The germline CDR1 and CDR2 sequences are LGHDT and YNNKEL (reference sequence). The CDR3 spells CASSQATGKETQYF. Written as DNA, the CDR3 is TGTGCCAGCAGCCAAGCGACAGGGAAAGAGACCCAGTACTTC.

Ten or more counts support this clonotype. The J gene is TRBJ2-2, the V gene TRBV7-8; 7 nucleotides line up with TRBD2. There are 17 residues in the CDR3. Germline-derived CDR1 and CDR2 are SGHVS and FQNEAQ. J lost 6 bases, V lost 1 base, and 11 bases had no gene match. The CDR3 DNA is TGTGCCAGCAGCTTAGGGGTGGCGGGAGTAGTCTCCGGGGAGCTGTTTTTT. Amino acids: CASSLGVAGVVSGELFF.

The sample holds many counts of this clonotype. DNA for the CDR3: TGCAGTGCTAGAGACCGGGGCCTCACTGAAGCTTTCTTT. Its protein is CSARDRGLTEAFF. The gene calls are TRBV20-1 and TRBJ1-1, with D possibly TRBD1 on 5 matching bases. Trimming took off 0 bases at V and 4 bases at J, with 9 bases between the two ends. This CDR3 contains 13 residues. The germline V gene encodes CDR1 DFQATT and CDR2 SNEGSKA (reference sequence).

This clonotype was observed many times. This sequence joins TRBV9 and TRBJ1-5; no clear D gene. The CDR3 is 13 amino acids. V dropped 2 bases and J dropped 2 bases, with 5 bases sitting between them. Per germline, CDR1 SGDLS and CDR2 YYNGEE. This chain's CDR3 is CASSVHGNQPQHF. CDR3 coding DNA: TGTGCCAGCAGCGTCCACGGCAATCAGCCCCAGCATTTT.

The V call is TRBV25-1, the J call TRBJ2-3; D not certain. Trimming cost V 3 bases and J 2 bases, with 15 bases left between them. The CDR3 spans 16 residues. Germline values: CDR1 MGHDK, CDR2 SYGVNS. The CDR3 sequence: CASSEDVVSNTDTQYF. The DNA of the CDR3 is TGTGCCAGCAGTGAGGACGTAGTCTCAAACACAGATACGCAGTATTTT. Filled out from reference TRBV25-1 and TRBJ2-3, the complete variable domain reads EADIYQTPRYLVIGTGKKITLECSQTMGHDKMYWYQQDPGMELHLIHYSYGVNSTEKGDLSSESTVSRIRTEHFPLTLESARPSHTSQYLCASSEDVVSNTDTQYFGPGTRLTVL.

J is TRBJ1-5 and V is TRBV10-2, with 8 bases identical to TRBD1. In germline, CDR1 is WSHSY, CDR2 SAAADI. Unmatched junction bases numbered 6, after V lost 6 bases and J lost 5 bases. There are 14 residues in the CDR3. The CDR3 is CASRATGGYQPQHF. The CDR3 bases are TGCGCCAGCAGAGCCACAGGGGGGTATCAGCCCCAGCATTTT.

The CDR3 here is CSATSQGAGDTQYF. The CDR3 nucleotides read TGCAGCGCAACCTCTCAGGGGGCGGGAGATACGCAGTATTTT. J is TRBJ2-3 and V is TRBV29-1; 8 nucleotides line up with TRBD1. Germline V CDR1 and CDR2: SQVTM, ANQGSEA. The V segment lost 7 bases and the J segment 5 bases; nucleotides outside the gene matches: 11. CDR3 size: 14 residues.

The chain is built from TRBV24-1 and TRBJ2-7; D is unresolved. Germline-derived CDR1 and CDR2 are KGHDR and SFDVKD. The CDR3 has 13 residues. V was trimmed by 4 bases and J by 2 bases, leaving 8 bases between them. For the CDR3, the DNA is TGTGCCACCAGTGACAGGTTAACCTACGAGCAGTACTTC. Translation gives CATSDRLTYEQYF.

The table lists this clonotype with many counts. The rearrangement uses TRBV7-9 and TRBJ1-5; D unresolved. Germline V gene sequence: CDR1 SEHNR, CDR2 FQNEAQ (reference sequence). The CDR3 extends over 13 amino acids. Trimming removed 5 bases at V and 5 bases at J, with 10 bases between. This chain's CDR3 is CASSRGPDQPQHF. CDR3 coding DNA: TGTGCCAGCAGCCGTGGCCCCGATCAGCCCCAGCATTTT.